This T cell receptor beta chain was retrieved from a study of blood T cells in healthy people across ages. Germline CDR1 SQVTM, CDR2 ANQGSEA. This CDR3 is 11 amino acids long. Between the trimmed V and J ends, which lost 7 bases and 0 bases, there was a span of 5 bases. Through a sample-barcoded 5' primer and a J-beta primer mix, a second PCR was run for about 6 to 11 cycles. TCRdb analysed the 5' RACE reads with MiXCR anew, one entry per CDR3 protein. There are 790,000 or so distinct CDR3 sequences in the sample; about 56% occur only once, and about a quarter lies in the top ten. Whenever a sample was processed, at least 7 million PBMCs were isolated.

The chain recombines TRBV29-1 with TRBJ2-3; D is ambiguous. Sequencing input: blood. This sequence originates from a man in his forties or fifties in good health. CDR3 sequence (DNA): TGCAGCGAGCGTAGCACAGATACGCAGTATTTT. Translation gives CSERSTDTQYF.